This passage covers 29 T cell receptor beta chains from one sample sequenced in a study of CD8 T cells in Susac syndrome. The RNA, roughly 0.45 to 1 ug, was put through reverse transcription using random hexamers. TCRdb reprocessed the immunoSEQ multiplex PCR reads via MiXCR and lists one record per CDR3 protein. The sample holds some 150,000 distinct CDR3 sequences, 85% to 95% seen once. Sequenced sample: CD4+ T cells from PBMCs. The receptors derive from a human donor with Susac syndrome.

The V gene is TRBV15, the J gene TRBJ2-2; TRBD1 aligns across 10 bases. V trimming: 1 base; J trimming: 6 bases; junction bases outside the gene matches: 5. This CDR3 spans 16 amino acids. Germline lookup yields CDR1 LNHNV and CDR2 YYDKDF (reference sequence). CDR3 protein: CATSRATGTGAGELFF. The CDR3 DNA reads TGTGCCACCAGCAGAGCCACCGGGACAGGGGCCGGGGAGCTGTTTTTT.

This chain connects TRBV25-1 to TRBJ2-1; D gene unclear. Deletions cut 2 bases from V and 5 bases from J, with 10 bases between. Germline V CDR1 and CDR2: MGHDK, SYGVNS. This CDR3 comprises 14 residues. The CDR3 DNA follows: TGTGCCAGCAGTGAAGATGGTGGAAACAATGAGCAGTTCTTC. Translated: CASSEDGGNNEQFF.

In this sample, this clonotype turned up a few times. The chain joins TRBV18 to TRBJ2-2; D is unclear. Trimming took off 0 bases at V and 6 bases at J, with 2 bases between the two ends. CDR3 size: 12 residues. Germline V gene lookup returns CDR1 KGHSH and CDR2 LQKENI. CDR3 sequence: CASSPPAGELFF. The CDR3 coding sequence is TGTGCCAGCTCACCACCGGCCGGGGAGCTGTTTTTT.

This sequence joins TRBV7-9 and TRBJ1-2, with 7 bases matching TRBD1. The trim removed 4 bases at V and 3 bases at J, leaving 8 bases unmatched. There are 15 residues in the CDR3. Looked up from germline, CDR1 is SEHNR and CDR2 is FQNEAQ (reference sequence). The CDR3 DNA follows: TGTGCCAGCAGCTCCGGGACAGCCAAGGACTATGGCTACACCTTC. Amino acids: CASSSGTAKDYGYTF.

The chain couples TRBV4-1 to TRBJ1-1, with a possible D match to TRBD1 (6 bases). V gave up 5 bases and J gave up 0 bases, with 16 bases separating them. Germline CDR1 MGHRA, CDR2 YSYEKL. The CDR3 sequence is 16 residues long. CDR3 bases: TGCGCCAGCAGCGGGGGGGGCGGAAAAATGAACACTGAAGCTTTCTTT. Translation: CASSGGGGKMNTEAFF.

This chain uses TRBV29-1 with TRBJ2-1; 9 bases fit TRBD2. The CDR3 totals 14 residues. Trimming removed 5 bases from V and 7 bases from J; junction bases left unmatched: 9. CDR1 SQVTM and CDR2 ANQGSEA come from the germline V gene. In nucleotides, the CDR3 is TGCAGCGTTTCCGAGGCTAGCGGGGTTAATGAGCAGTTCTTC. It specifies CSVSEASGVNEQFF.

The rearrangement joins TRBV4-2 to TRBJ1-2, with D unresolved. The CDR3 spans 15 residues. The V and J ends lost 3 bases and 4 bases respectively, with 15 bases between them. In germline, CDR1 is LGHNA, CDR2 YNFKEQ. For the CDR3, the DNA is TGTGCCAGCAGCCAGGACGACAACCTCGTCTATGGCTACACCTTC. Its translation is CASSQDDNLVYGYTF.

The chain links TRBV3-1 to TRBJ1-1; 9 bases fit TRBD1. In germline, CDR1 is LGHDT, CDR2 YNNKEL (reference sequence). V trimming: 1 base; J trimming: 2 bases; junction bases outside the gene matches: 2. The CDR3 length is 15 residues. CDR3 bases: TGTGCCAGCAGCCAAGCGGGACAGGGAAACACTGAAGCTTTCTTT. Protein product: CASSQAGQGNTEAFF.

This rearrangement joins TRBV19 to TRBJ2-1; TRBD1 matches 12 bases. Looked up from germline, CDR1 is LNHDA and CDR2 is SQIVND (reference sequence). Losses at the gene ends were 4 bases for V and 12 bases for J; bases not matched to a gene: 7. The CDR3 sequence is 14 residues long. This chain's CDR3 is CASSKGQGAPRQFF. The CDR3 DNA reads as TGTGCCAGTAGTAAGGGACAGGGGGCTCCGCGGCAGTTCTTC.

The J gene is TRBJ2-5, the V gene TRBV4-1, with D possibly being TRBD1 or TRBD2 (5 bases each). The CDR3 covers 14 residues. V lost 4 bases and J lost 4, with 13 bases in between. Germline V gene sequence: CDR1 MGHRA, CDR2 YSYEKL. The CDR3 here is CASSRTRDPETQYF. The CDR3 DNA sequence: TGCGCCAGCAGCCGGACTCGGGACCCAGAGACCCAGTACTTC.

CDR3 coding DNA: TGCGCCAGCAGGAGTGGTACAGTGAACACTGAAGCTTTCTTT. It translates to CASRSGTVNTEAFF. The chain has TRBV5-1 and TRBJ1-1; D is unresolved. The germline gives CDR1 SGHRS, CDR2 YFSETQ. The CDR3 has 14 amino acids. Trimming left V 5 bases short and J 0 bases short, with 11 bases between.

CDR3 coding DNA: TGTGCCAGCAGTTTGGGCTTGGCCGGGGAGCTGTTTTTT. Translated: CASSLGLAGELFF. This chain uses TRBV12-3 or TRBV12-4 with TRBJ2-2; D is unclear. V was cut by 3 bases and J by 6 bases, with 8 bases left in between. The CDR3 sequence is 13 residues long.

The chain employs TRBV7-8 and TRBJ2-2; 13 bases align to TRBD2. The CDR3 is made up of 17 amino acids. V dropped 4 bases and J dropped 0; count of bases not matched to a gene: 2. Germline V gene lookup returns CDR1 SGHVS and CDR2 FQNEAQ. The CDR3 nucleotides are TGTGCCAGCAGCTGGACTAGCGGGGGCGCGAACACCGGGGAGCTGTTTTTT. It encodes CASSWTSGGANTGELFF.

The chain employs TRBV15 and TRBJ2-1; possible D gene TRBD1, 6 bases. CDR1 is LNHNV and CDR2 is YYDKDF in the germline V gene (reference sequence). This CDR3 spans 15 amino acids. V lost 1 base to trimming and J lost 5 bases, with 12 bases between them. In DNA, the CDR3 is TGTGCCACCAGCAGAGGACAGGAGGTCCACAATGAGCAGTTCTTC. This translates into CATSRGQEVHNEQFF. Full variable domain (missing parts from reference TRBV15 and TRBJ2-1): DAMVIQNPRYQVTQFGKPVTLSCSQTLNHNVMYWYQQKSSQAPKLLFHYYDKDFNNEADTPDNFQSRRPNTSFCFLDIRSPGLGDTAMYLCATSRGQEVHNEQFFGPGTRLTVL.

The V gene is TRBV25-1, the J gene TRBJ2-5; 7 bases map to TRBD2. The CDR3 sequence is 13 residues long. Germline V CDR1 and CDR2: MGHDK, SYGVNS. V gave up 1 base and J gave up 5 bases; unmatched junction bases: 1. Here the CDR3 reads CASSEWGGETQYF. For the CDR3, the DNA is TGTGCCAGCAGTGAATGGGGGGGGGAGACCCAGTACTTC.

This chain connects TRBV2 to TRBJ2-5; unclear D gene. Trimming pared 8 bases from V and 0 bases from J, leaving 4 bases between. There are 11 residues in the CDR3. Germline V gene data show CDR1 as SNHLY and CDR2 as FYNNEI. The CDR3 region is CASGYQETQYF. CDR3 sequence (DNA): TGTGCCAGCGGCTACCAAGAGACCCAGTACTTC.

The chain combines TRBV11-3 with TRBJ2-2; TRBD1 might be the D (6 bases). From germline, CDR1 is SGHNT and CDR2 YENEEA. V lost 5 bases and J lost 1, with 11 bases in between. The CDR3 length is 15 residues. The CDR3, as DNA: TGTGCCAGCAGCCAGAAGACAGGGAACACCGGGGAGCTGTTTTTT. It codes for CASSQKTGNTGELFF.

J is TRBJ2-5 and V is TRBV29-1; maybe TRBD1 (6 bases). This CDR3 region has 14 residues. Trimming stripped 1 base from V and 4 bases from J, with 13 bases between. Per germline, CDR1 SQVTM and CDR2 ANQGSEA. The CDR3 DNA is TGCAGCGTTGAAGGGCAGGGGTCTGTAGAGACCCAGTACTTC. Translated, it gives CSVEGQGSVETQYF.

The rearrangement joins TRBV27 to TRBJ1-1, with TRBD1 matching over 7 bases. CDR3 length: 14 residues. V lost 2 bases to trimming and J lost 3 bases; unmatched junction nucleotides: 3. Germline V gene lookup returns CDR1 MNHEY and CDR2 SMNVEV (reference sequence). This chain's CDR3 is CASSLTGEDTEAFF. In nucleotides, the CDR3 is TGTGCCAGCAGTTTAACAGGGGAAGACACTGAAGCTTTCTTT.

The chain links TRBV25-1 to TRBJ1-1, with D maybe TRBD1 (6 bases). The CDR3 is 14 amino acids. Germline V gives CDR1 MGHDK, CDR2 SYGVNS. Trimming removed 6 bases at V and 2 bases at J, with 13 bases between. This chain's CDR3 is CASRGQRINTEAFF. The CDR3 DNA reads TGTGCCAGCAGAGGACAGCGCATAAACACTGAAGCTTTCTTT.

The chain links TRBV3-1 to TRBJ2-5, with TRBD1 as a possible D gene (6 bases). Trimming cost V 0 bases and J 11 bases, with 7 bases left between them. This CDR3 comprises 11 residues. Per the germline V gene, CDR1 is LGHDT and CDR2 is YNNKEL (reference sequence). CDR3 sequence (DNA): TGTGCCAGCAGCCAAGAGGGGGCTCAGTACTTC. It encodes CASSQEGAQYF.

This clonotype came up once. The germline gene is not matched at one end of the junction; a read error may be the cause. The V gene is TRBV15, the J gene TRBJ2-6; weak D call: TRBD1 (5 bases). The CDR3 length is 16 residues. Per the germline V gene, CDR1 is LNHNV and CDR2 is YYDKDF (reference sequence). CDR3 protein: CATSSPTVSGTNVLTF. The DNA for the CDR3 is TGTGCCACCAGCAGCCCGACAGTCTCTGGGACCAACGTCCTGACTTTC.

The chain recombines TRBV5-1 with TRBJ1-1; TRBD1 agrees at 11 bases. Germline CDR1 and CDR2: SGHRS and YFSETQ. The ends lost 4 bases at V and 0 bases at J; junction bases unmatched: 5. The CDR3 length is 16 residues. The CDR3 coding sequence is TGCGCCAGCAGCCCTGGGACAGGGGGGATGAACACTGAAGCTTTCTTT. Its translation: CASSPGTGGMNTEAFF.

The chain recombines TRBV7-3 with TRBJ2-2; 12 bases are a match to TRBD1. The junction had 8 bases not matched to a gene; V was cut back by 5 bases and J by 7 bases. Germline V lookup: CDR1 SGHTA, CDR2 FQGTGA. This CDR3 is built from 16 residues. The DNA for the CDR3 is TGTGCCAGCAGCCCCCGGGACAGGGGGCAGATCGGGGAGCTGTTTTTT. Translating gives CASSPRDRGQIGELFF.

This chain joins TRBV4-3 and TRBJ2-1; TRBD2 might be the D (5 bases). The germline V and J ends were trimmed by 6 bases and 4 bases, with 10 bases remaining between them. The length of the CDR3 is 13 residues. Per the germline V gene, CDR1 is LGHNA and CDR2 is YSLEER. The CDR3 DNA reads TGCGCCAGCAGTCCCCGGGAATACAATGAGCAGTTCTTC. Amino acid sequence: CASSPREYNEQFF.

The chain carries TRBV7-8 and TRBJ2-2; tentative D call: TRBD2 (5 bases). The V gene's germline CDR1 is SGHVS and CDR2 FQNEAQ. V dropped 5 bases and J dropped 5 bases, with 15 bases sitting between them. The CDR3 contains 15 residues. For the CDR3, the DNA is TGTGCCAGCAGCCCCGCCCGGGAAGGAACCGGGGAGCTGTTTTTT. Translated, it gives CASSPAREGTGELFF.

The chain has TRBV20-1 and TRBJ1-4, with a weak D call TRBD1 (6 bases). The CDR3 runs to 15 residues. Germline CDR1 and CDR2: DFQATT and SNEGSKA (reference sequence). Trimming cost V 0 bases and J 8 bases, with 16 bases left between them. This CDR3 is CSARDERGRDEKLFF. In DNA form, the CDR3 reads TGCAGTGCTAGAGATGAGCGGGGGCGGGACGAAAAACTGTTTTTT.

This clonotype was found once. The genes are TRBV3-1 and TRBJ1-2; unclear D gene. Trimming removed 3 bases at V and 1 base at J, with 6 bases between. This CDR3 has 13 amino acids. CDR1 LGHDT and CDR2 YNNKEL come from the germline V gene (reference sequence). CDR3 in DNA: TGTGCCAGCAGCCATCAGGTTAACTATGGCTACACCTTC. Its protein product is CASSHQVNYGYTF.

The chain is built from TRBV20-1 and TRBJ1-1; D remains unclear. The CDR3 covers 8 residues. Germline-derived CDR1 and CDR2 are DFQATT and SNEGSKA (reference sequence). V was cut by 3 bases and J by 9 bases, with 2 bases left in between. The CDR3: CSARKAFF. CDR3 DNA sequence: TGCAGTGCTAGGAAAGCTTTCTTT.